The rows below give T cell receptor beta chains drawn from one sample of a study of blood T cell repertoires in COVID-19. Only in-frame clones appear in the TCRdb table, and some are missing; sequencing was by immunoSEQ multiplex PCR. The table has about 160,000 clones, 70% to 90% seen once. The source material was peripheral blood. These receptor sequences come from a woman in her sixties or seventies with acute or convalescent COVID-19. CDR3s include the opening cysteine and the closing phenylalanine or tryptophan. The order of the fields is J gene, V gene, CDR3 protein.

>TRBJ1-1|TRBV7-3
CASSLDGHFTEAFF
>TRBJ1-1|TRBV29-1
CSVGGRGMNTEAFF
>TRBJ2-3|TRBV6-6
CASSYLGGTDTQYF
>TRBJ2-1|TRBV4-3
CASSQDLSGGRNEQFF
>TRBJ1-6|TRBV13
CARLNERSAGSPLHF
>TRBJ1-3|TRBV9
CASSGDSYGNTIYF
>TRBJ1-1|TRBV12-3/TRBV12-4
CASSLLSDTEAFF
>TRBJ1-2|TRBV19
CASSTRVYGYTF
>TRBJ1-1|TRBV28
CASSLFGQGVWGNTEAFF
>TRBJ2-3|TRBV6-6
CASSYPELRTDTQYF
>TRBJ1-1|TRBV6-5
CASSFQGTTEAFF
>TRBJ2-4|TRBV6-6
CASSPYRGAKNIQYF
>TRBJ1-5|TRBV18
CASSPEPQGNQPQHF
>TRBJ1-1|TRBV7-2
CASSLDRVTEAFF
>TRBJ1-4|TRBV4-3
CASSQGGYNEKLFF
>TRBJ1-5|TRBV19
CATGQKKNQPQHF
>TRBJ2-3|TRBV5-6
CASSLAWGGTQYF
>TRBJ1-2|TRBV7-8
CASSLGRLNGYTF
>TRBJ2-7|TRBV5-8
CASSFDSPRKGYEQYF
>TRBJ2-2|TRBV6-5
CASSYSAGGYTGELFF
>TRBJ1-5|TRBV6-6
CASSYSFSSNQPQHF